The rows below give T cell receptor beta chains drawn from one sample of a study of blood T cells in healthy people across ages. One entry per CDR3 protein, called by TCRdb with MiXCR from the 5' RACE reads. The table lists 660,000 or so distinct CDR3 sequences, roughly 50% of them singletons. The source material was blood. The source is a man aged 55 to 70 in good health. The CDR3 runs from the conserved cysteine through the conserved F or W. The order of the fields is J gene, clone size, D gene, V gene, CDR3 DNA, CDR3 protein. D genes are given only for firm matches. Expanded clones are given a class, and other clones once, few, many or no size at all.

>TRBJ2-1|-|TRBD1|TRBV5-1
TGCGCCAGCTCACGGGACAGGTCCTACAATGAGCAGTTCTTC
CASSRDRSYNEQFF
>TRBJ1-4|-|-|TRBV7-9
TGTGCCAGCAGCTTACAGTCTGGGGTTGAAAAACTGTTTTTT
CASSLQSGVEKLFF
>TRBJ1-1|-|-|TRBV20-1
TGCAGTGCTCCCCGGGCGGGACGACGGTCCATGAACACTGAAGCTTTCTTT
CSAPRAGRRSMNTEAFF
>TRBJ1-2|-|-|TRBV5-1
TGTGCCAGCAGCCTTGACACCTATGGCTACACCTTC
CASSLDTYGYTF
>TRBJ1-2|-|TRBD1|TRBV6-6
TGTGCCAGCAGTCCCCCGACAGGGACCTATGGCTACACCTTC
CASSPPTGTYGYTF
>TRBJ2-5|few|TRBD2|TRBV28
TGTGCCAGCAGTTCCCCGGGGAAGCGGGGGGCAGAGACCCAGTACTTC
CASSSPGKRGAETQYF
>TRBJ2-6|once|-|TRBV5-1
TGCGCCAGCACCCAAAGGTTGGCTGGGGCCAACGTCCTGACTTTC
CASTQRLAGANVLTF
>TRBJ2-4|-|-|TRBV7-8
TGTGCCAGCAGCTTAGGGGGAAACAAAAACATTCAGTACTTC
CASSLGGNKNIQYF
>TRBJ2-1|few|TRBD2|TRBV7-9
TGTGCCAGCAGCTTTACTAGCGGGGGGGGGTCCTACAATGAGCAGTTCTTC
CASSFTSGGGSYNEQFF
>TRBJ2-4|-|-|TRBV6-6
TGTGCCAGCAGTTCCAGCACAGGGTCCGAAAACATTCAGTACTTC
CASSSSTGSENIQYF
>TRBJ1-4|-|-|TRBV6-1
TGTGCCAGCAGTGAAAGGTGGACAGCGGCGGGCGAAAAACTGTTTTTT
CASSERWTAAGEKLFF
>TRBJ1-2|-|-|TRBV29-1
TGCAGCGTTGAAGGGGGGCTCACCAACTATGGCTACACCTTC
CSVEGGLTNYGYTF
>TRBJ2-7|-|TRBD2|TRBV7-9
TGTGCCAGCAGCTCCCCTAGCGGGGGGGCCGAGCGCTCCTACAATGAGCAGTACTTC
CASSSPSGGAERSYNEQYF
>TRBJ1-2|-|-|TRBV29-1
TGCAGCGTTGTTGACCGGAAGGGCGGCTACACCTTC
CSVVDRKGGYTF
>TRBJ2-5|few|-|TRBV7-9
TGTGCCAGCAGCTTAGAGAAGACCCAGTACTTC
CASSLEKTQYF
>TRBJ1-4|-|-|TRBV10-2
TGCGCCAGCAGCGATTACGACAGTAATGAAAAACTGTTTTTT
CASSDYDSNEKLFF
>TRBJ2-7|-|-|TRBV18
TGTGCCAGCTCAGTCTCGGGGAGGGAGCAGTACTTC
CASSVSGREQYF
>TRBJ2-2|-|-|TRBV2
TGTGCCAGCAGTGCTCAGTTCACCGGGGAGCTGTTTTTT
CASSAQFTGELFF
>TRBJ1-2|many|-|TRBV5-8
TGTGCCAGCAGCCGGAGCGCAGCTAACCATGGCTACACCTTC
CASSRSAANHGYTF
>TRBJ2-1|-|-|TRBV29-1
TGCAGCGTTGCAGGAGCCCTAATCAATGAGCAGTTCTTC
CSVAGALINEQFF
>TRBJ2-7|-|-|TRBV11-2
TGTGCCAGCAGCTTGGAGGTTGGGGGCTACGAGCAGTACTTC
CASSLEVGGYEQYF
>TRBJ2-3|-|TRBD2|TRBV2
TGTGCCAGCAGCGCCGCTAGCGGGGGGGAATCAGATACGCAGTATTTT
CASSAASGGESDTQYF
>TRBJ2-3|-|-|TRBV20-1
TGCAGTGCTAGAGATCTGGTGGTTAGCACAGATACGCAGTATTTT
CSARDLVVSTDTQYF
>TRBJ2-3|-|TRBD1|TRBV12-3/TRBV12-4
TGTGCCAGCAGTTTAGGGACAGGGGTTGGGGCAGATACGCAGTATTTT
CASSLGTGVGADTQYF
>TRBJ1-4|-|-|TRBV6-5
TGTGCCAGCAGCGGACACGCGGAGGGTGAAAAACTGTTTTTT
CASSGHAEGEKLFF
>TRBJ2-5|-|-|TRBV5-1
TGCGCCAGCAGCTTCGGGTGGACCGGTGAGACCCAGTACTTC
CASSFGWTGETQYF
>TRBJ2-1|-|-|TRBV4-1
TGCGCCAGCAGCCAAAGAGGCCCCCGGGGTGAGCAGTTCTTC
CASSQRGPRGEQFF
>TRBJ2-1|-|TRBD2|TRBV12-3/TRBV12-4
TGTGCCAGCACCGGTAAGACTAGCGGGAGAGGATCCTACAATGAGCAGTTCTTC
CASTGKTSGRGSYNEQFF
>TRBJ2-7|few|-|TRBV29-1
TGCAGCGTTGACGGTGAAGGAACCTACGAGCAGTACTTC
CSVDGEGTYEQYF
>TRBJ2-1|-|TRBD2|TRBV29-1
TGCAGCGTTGGGGGTTGGTCTAGCGGGGCCACTCAACTACAGTTCTTC
CSVGGWSSGATQLQFF
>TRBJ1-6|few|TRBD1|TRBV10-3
TGTGCCATCAGTGCCCGGGACAGGGAGCCACCCCTCCACTTT
CAISARDREPPLHF
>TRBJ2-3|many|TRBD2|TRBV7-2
TGTGCCAGCCGTCCTGGCGGGGGGTACACAGATACGCAGTATTTT
CASRPGGGYTDTQYF
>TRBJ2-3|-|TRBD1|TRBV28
TGTGCCAGCAGGGGGGCCTCCGGGACAGGTCGCACAGATACGCAGTATTTT
CASRGASGTGRTDTQYF
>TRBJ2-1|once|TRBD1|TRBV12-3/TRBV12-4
TGTGCCAGCAGTTTATGGGACAGGGTAAATGAGCAGTTCTTC
CASSLWDRVNEQFF
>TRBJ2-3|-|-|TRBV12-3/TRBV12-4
TGTGCCAGCAGTTTAGCGGATATCCCAGATACGCAGTATTTT
CASSLADIPDTQYF
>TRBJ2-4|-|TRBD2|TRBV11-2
TGTGCCAGCAGCTTATGGGCAGGGGCGGGACTAGCGGGGGGGGATAAAAACATTCAGTACTTC
CASSLWAGAGLAGGDKNIQYF
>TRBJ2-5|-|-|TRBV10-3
TGTGCCAGCAACGGGACACCCCAAGAGACCCAGTACTTC
CASNGTPQETQYF
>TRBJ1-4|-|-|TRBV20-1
TGCAGTGCTAGCAACAGGAGGGGGGGGTTAGATGAAAAACTGTTTTTT
CSASNRRGGLDEKLFF
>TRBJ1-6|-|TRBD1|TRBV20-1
TGCAGTGCTAGGACAGGGGGCTCACCCCTCCACTTT
CSARTGGSPLHF
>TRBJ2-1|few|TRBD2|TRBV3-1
TGTGCCAGCAGTCAGACTAGCGGTGAGCAGTTCTTC
CASSQTSGEQFF
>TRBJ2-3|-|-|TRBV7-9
TGTGCCAGCAGCCCAACCACTAGCACAGATACGCAGTATTTT
CASSPTTSTDTQYF
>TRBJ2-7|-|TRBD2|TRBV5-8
TGTGCCAGCAGCCGTGGACTAGATCACGAGCAGTACTTC
CASSRGLDHEQYF
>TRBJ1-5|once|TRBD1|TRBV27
TGTGCCAGCAGTTCGACGACAGGGTGGCCCCAGCATTTT
CASSSTTGWPQHF
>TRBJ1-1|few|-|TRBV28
TGTGCCAGCAGTTCATCGGTTCGCACTGAAGCTTTCTTT
CASSSSVRTEAFF
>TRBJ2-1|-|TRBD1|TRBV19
TGTGCCAGTAGATTCCCAGGACAGGGCGGAGGCAATGAGCAGTTCTTC
CASRFPGQGGGNEQFF
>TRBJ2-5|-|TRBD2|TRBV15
TGTGCCACCAGCCTGGTGCAGACTAGCGGGGGGCAGTACCAAGAGACCCAGTACTTC
CATSLVQTSGGQYQETQYF
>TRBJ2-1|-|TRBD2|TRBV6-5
TGTGCCAGCAGTACCAGGCGGGGGGGCCGGCTTGAGCAGTTCTTC
CASSTRRGGRLEQFF
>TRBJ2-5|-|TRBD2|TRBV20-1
TGCAGTGCCAGATCCCTGGCGGGGGGGCGAGAGACCCAGTACTTC
CSARSLAGGRETQYF
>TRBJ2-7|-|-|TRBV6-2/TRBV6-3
TGTGCCAGCAGGGCCTCGTGGAATAATTCCTACGAGCAGTACTTC
CASRASWNNSYEQYF
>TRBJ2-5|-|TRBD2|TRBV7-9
TGTGCCAGCAGCTATATTGGTGCGGGAGGGCGGGAGACCCAGTACTTC
CASSYIGAGGRETQYF
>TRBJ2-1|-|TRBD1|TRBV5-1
TGCGCCAGCAGCCCAGGACAGGGCCGATCCGGTGAGCAGTTCTTC
CASSPGQGRSGEQFF
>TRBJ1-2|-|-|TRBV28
TGTGCCAGCACCCAAAGTAACTATGGCTACACCTTC
CASTQSNYGYTF